The rows below give T cell receptor beta chains drawn from one sample of a study of shared clonotypes between healthy human individuals. Profiled with immunoSEQ multiplex PCR; TCRdb holds only in-frame clones, not every one. The sample has hundreds of thousands of clones; 74% are singletons. Sequences were obtained from memory CD4+ T cells sorted from blood. The source is a man aged 25 to 45 in good health. The CDR3 runs from the conserved cysteine through the conserved F or W. The D gene is left open where the match is weak. Clone size is stated in some rows and not others, as once, few, many or a class when expanded.

>-|TRBD1|TRBJ1-2|TRBV5-4
TGTGCCAGCGGACCGTTAACCGGGACAGGGTTATCTGGCTACACCTTC
CASGPLTGTGLSGYTF
>-|TRBD1|TRBJ1-2|TRBV7-2
TGTGCCAGCAGCTTAACAGGGGGCGCGACGGTGGGTGGCTACACCTTC
CASSLTGGATVGGYTF
>-|-|TRBJ2-1|TRBV5-4
TGTGCCAGCAGCCCCCCGAGAGGGGGGGCCAATGAGCAGTTCTTC
CASSPPRGGANEQFF
>-|-|TRBJ1-2|TRBV5-1
TGCGCCAGCAGCTTGGCCTCAGATTATGGCTACACCTTC
CASSLASDYGYTF
>few|-|TRBJ2-3|TRBV5-1
TGCGCCAGCAGCTTCAGACCTAGCACAGATACGCAGTATTTT
CASSFRPSTDTQYF
>few|TRBD2|TRBJ2-1|TRBV18
TGTGCCAGCTCACCCGGGGGTAGCGGGTTCTACAATGAGCAGTTCTTC
CASSPGGSGFYNEQFF
>few|-|TRBJ1-2|TRBV19
TGTGCCAGTAAAGGCAGTAACTATGGCTACACCTTC
CASKGSNYGYTF
>-|-|TRBJ2-5|TRBV28
TGTGCCAGCAGTTTGAACGGCCCTCTGGGGTACCAAGAGACCCAGTACTTC
CASSLNGPLGYQETQYF
>-|-|TRBJ1-1|TRBV11-2
TGTGCCAGCAGCTTAGATTGGAACACTGAAGCTTTCTTT
CASSLDWNTEAFF
>-|TRBD1|TRBJ1-2|TRBV6-5
TGTGCCAGCAGGGACAGGGCAGGAGGCTACACCTTC
CASRDRAGGYTF
>-|-|TRBJ2-1|TRBV2
TGTGCCAGCAGGGTCACCGAGCAGTTCTTC
CASRVTEQFF
>few|TRBD2|TRBJ2-1|TRBV27
TGTGCCAGCAGTTTGCGCACCGGGACTAGCGGAGTGGCGCAGTTCTTC
CASSLRTGTSGVAQFF
>few|-|TRBJ1-1|TRBV9
TGTGCCAGCAGCGTAGGAGGGGCAAGGGGGAACACTGAAGCTTTCTTT
CASSVGGARGNTEAFF
>-|-|TRBJ1-4|TRBV5-4
TGTGCCAGCAGCTTCCAGGGGACTAATGAAAAACTGTTTTTT
CASSFQGTNEKLFF
>once|-|TRBJ2-7|TRBV18
TGTGCCAGCTCACCAAACGTAGACTACGAGCAGTACTTC
CASSPNVDYEQYF
>-|-|TRBJ1-1|TRBV9
TGTGCCAGCAGCGTGGCGGACAGAGAAGCTTTCTTT
CASSVADREAFF
>many|TRBD2|TRBJ2-7|TRBV10-2
TGCGCCAGCAGTGAGTCACCTAGCGGGAGCTCCTACGAGCAGTACTTC
CASSESPSGSSYEQYF
>-|-|TRBJ2-3|TRBV5-1
TGCGCCAGCAGCGTCACCGCGGGCCTCCGCACAGATACGCAGTATTTT
CASSVTAGLRTDTQYF
>once|TRBD2|TRBJ2-1|TRBV5-1
TGCGCCAGCAGCTTGGCCTCTTCTAGCGGATCGTTCTTC
CASSLASSSGSFF
>-|TRBD1|TRBJ2-1|TRBV12-5
TGTGCTAGTGGTTCCCCGGGACAGGGTCTTCATGAGCAGTTCTTC
CASGSPGQGLHEQFF
>-|-|TRBJ1-1|TRBV20-1
TGCAGTGCTAGTTCCTTTGAAGCTTTCTTT
CSASSFEAFF
>-|TRBD1|TRBJ1-2|TRBV27
TGTGCCAGCAGTACGGACAGGGTGGCTGGCTACACCTTC
CASSTDRVAGYTF
>few|-|TRBJ2-7|TRBV11-2
TGTGCCAGCAGCTCCGGGTTAGGGAGCGAGCAGTACTTC
CASSSGLGSEQYF
>many|-|TRBJ2-7|TRBV5-5
TGTGCCAGCAGCCTTGGGGTGTACGAGCAGTACTTC
CASSLGVYEQYF
>once|-|TRBJ2-1|TRBV6-9
TGTGCCAGCAGTTATAAGAGGGGCAGGGAAACCTACAATGAGCAGTTCTTC
CASSYKRGRETYNEQFF
>few|TRBD2|TRBJ2-1|TRBV2
TGTGCCAGCAGTGAAGCGCTAGCGGGAAATGAGCAGTTCTTC
CASSEALAGNEQFF
>-|TRBD1|TRBJ2-1|TRBV6-5
TGTGCCAGCAGAACCGACAGGGATGAGCAGTTCTTC
CASRTDRDEQFF
>-|TRBD1|TRBJ2-2|TRBV6-4
TGTGCCAGCAGTAAGACAGGGGGCGGCGGGGAGCTGTTTTTT
CASSKTGGGGELFF
>few|-|TRBJ1-3|TRBV9
TGTGCCAGCAGCGTAGAGGGGAATTCTGGAAACACCATATATTTT
CASSVEGNSGNTIYF
>-|-|TRBJ2-2|TRBV5-5
TGTGCCAGCAGCTTGGGACCAACGAACACCGGGGAGCTGTTTTTT
CASSLGPTNTGELFF
>-|-|TRBJ1-5|TRBV7-2
TGTGCCAGCAGCTTAGTAGGGCCCCAGGGGCCCCAGCATTTT
CASSLVGPQGPQHF
>-|-|TRBJ2-7|TRBV18
TGTGCCAGCTCACCGAGGGAAATCGCCTACGAGCAGTACTTC
CASSPREIAYEQYF
>-|TRBD1|TRBJ1-1|TRBV5-4
TGTGCCAGCAGCTCTCGACAGGGGGCCATGAACACTGAAGCTTTCTTT
CASSSRQGAMNTEAFF
>many|TRBD1|TRBJ1-2|TRBV5-6
TGTGCCAGCAGCCCAAGTTGGACAGGGGCGACTAACTATGGCTACACCTTC
CASSPSWTGATNYGYTF
>-|TRBD1|TRBJ1-5|TRBV6-1
TGTGCCAGCAGAGCGACAGGGCGTAATCAGCCCCAGCATTTT
CASRATGRNQPQHF
>-|TRBD1|TRBJ2-5|TRBV30
TGTGCCTGGGATCTCCAACAGGGGCTTGAGACCCAGTACTTC
CAWDLQQGLETQYF
>-|-|TRBJ1-5|TRBV27
TGTGCCAGCAGCACAGGCTGGCAGCCCCAGCATTTT
CASSTGWQPQHF
>-|TRBD2|TRBJ2-5|TRBV2
TGTGCCAGCAATTCCAGGACTAGCGGCAAAGAGACCCAGTACTTC
CASNSRTSGKETQYF
>-|-|TRBJ1-1|TRBV7-9
TGTGCCAGCAGCGCACCAACTTCCAGGCCTGAAGCTTTCTTT
CASSAPTSRPEAFF
>-|TRBD2|TRBJ2-7|TRBV6-1
TGTGCCAGCAGTGAGGGACTAGCGGGAGGGGCAGCGGGATCCTACGAGCAGTACTTC
CASSEGLAGGAAGSYEQYF
>few|-|TRBJ1-5|TRBV27
TGTGCCAGCAGTTTAACGGCATATCAGCCCCAGCATTTT
CASSLTAYQPQHF
>-|-|TRBJ2-3|TRBV6-1
TGTGCCAGCAGTGAACAGGGAGCGACTGTAGATACGCAGTATTTT
CASSEQGATVDTQYF
>-|-|TRBJ1-4|TRBV14
TGTGCCAGCAGCCCCCTGGCGGAGGAAAAACTGTTTTTT
CASSPLAEEKLFF
>-|TRBD2|TRBJ2-1|TRBV6-6
TGTGCCAGCAGAGATAGCGGGAGCTCCTACAATGAGCAGTTCTTC
CASRDSGSSYNEQFF
>-|-|TRBJ2-3|TRBV6-6
TGTGCCAGCAGTTTTGACAGAGATACGCAGTATTTT
CASSFDRDTQYF
>-|-|TRBJ1-1|TRBV7-2
TGTGCCAGCAGCAAGGCAGGGACGAACACTGAAGCTTTCTTT
CASSKAGTNTEAFF
>-|-|TRBJ2-1|TRBV10-2
TGCGCCAGCACTTTTACAGGGATGAATGAGCAGTTCTTC
CASTFTGMNEQFF
>-|-|TRBJ2-7|TRBV6-6
TGTGCCAGCAGTGCGCTGACAGGTCTACGATACTTC
CASSALTGLRYF
>-|TRBD2|TRBJ2-3|TRBV19
TGTGCCAGTAGGGGTCGCGGGAGGTCAGATACGCAGTATTTT
CASRGRGRSDTQYF
>-|-|TRBJ2-6|TRBV10-3
TGTGCCACCCGGGACCACCACCTAAACTCTGGGGCCAACGTCCTGACTTTC
CATRDHHLNSGANVLTF
>-|TRBD1|TRBJ1-5|TRBV28
TGTGCCAGCAGTTTGGCAGGGGGGGGCAATCAGCCCCAGCATTTT
CASSLAGGGNQPQHF
>-|TRBD2|TRBJ2-1|TRBV29-1
TGCAGCGCTCCTAGCGGGATAAACTACAATGAGCAGTTCTTC
CSAPSGINYNEQFF
>-|TRBD1|TRBJ1-4|TRBV28
TGTGCCAGCAGTTTTGGGGACAGGGGTGGAGAAAAACTGTTTTTT
CASSFGDRGGEKLFF
>-|-|TRBJ1-5|TRBV10-1
TGCGCCAGCAGTGAGTCGAAGGAGCAGCCTCACCGGAATCAGCCCCAGCATTTT
CASSESKEQPHRNQPQHF